The entry below gives a single TCR beta chain sequence along with its context. What it binds is not known. Samples were taken at baseline and on day 1 of cycles 4 and 7. This table comes from immunoSEQ multiplex PCR, and its TCRdb copy is limited to in-frame clones, with some not included. The sample consists of 5,000 or so clones, less than 75% of them appearing once. V shed 8 bases and J 2 bases; nucleotides not matched to a gene: 6. Germline V lookup: CDR1 MNHEY, CDR2 SMNVEV (reference sequence). The CDR3 sequence is 14 residues long. The data derive from a study of OX40 agonist ivuxolimab in advanced cancers. Across the whole study: Prior therapy, whether anti-PD-1, anti-PD-L1 or anti-CTLA-4, was allowed, and about 39% had some.

General observations from the study: Expanded clones tended on average to be more numerous among CD8+ T cells than CD4+. Researchers did not determine the expanded peripheral T cells' antigen specificity.

The J gene is TRBJ2-1, the V gene TRBV27, with 7 nucleotides matching TRBD2. This TCR derives from an adult with an advanced solid tumor such as melanoma, head and neck, liver or kidney cancer. Here the sequenced sample was CD4+ or CD8+ T cells sorted from blood, taken in a trial of the OX40 agonist ivuxolimab. Here the CDR3 DNA reads TGTGCCAGCTGGACGGGGGGACCCTACAATGAGCAGTTCTTC. Protein sequence: CASWTGGPYNEQFF.